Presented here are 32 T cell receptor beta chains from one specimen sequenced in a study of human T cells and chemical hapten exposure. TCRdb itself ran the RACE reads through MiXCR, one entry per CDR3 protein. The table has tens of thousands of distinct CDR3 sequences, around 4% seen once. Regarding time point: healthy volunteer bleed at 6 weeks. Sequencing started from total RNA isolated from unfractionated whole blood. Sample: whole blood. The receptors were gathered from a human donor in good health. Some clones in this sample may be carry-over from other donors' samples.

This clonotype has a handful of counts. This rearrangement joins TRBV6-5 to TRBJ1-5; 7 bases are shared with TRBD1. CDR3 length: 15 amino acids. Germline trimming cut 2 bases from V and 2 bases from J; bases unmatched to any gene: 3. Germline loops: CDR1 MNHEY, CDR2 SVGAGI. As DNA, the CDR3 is TGTGCCAGCAGTTACACAGGGGCTGGCAATCAGCCCCAGCATTTT. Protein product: CASSYTGAGNQPQHF.

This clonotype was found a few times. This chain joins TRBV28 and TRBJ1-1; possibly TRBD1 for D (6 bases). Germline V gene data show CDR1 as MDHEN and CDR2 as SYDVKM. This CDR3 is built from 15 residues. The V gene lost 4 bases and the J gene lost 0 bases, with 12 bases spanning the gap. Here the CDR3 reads CASSSSGALNTEAFF. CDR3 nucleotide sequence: TGTGCCAGCAGTTCCTCAGGGGCGCTGAACACTGAAGCTTTCTTT.

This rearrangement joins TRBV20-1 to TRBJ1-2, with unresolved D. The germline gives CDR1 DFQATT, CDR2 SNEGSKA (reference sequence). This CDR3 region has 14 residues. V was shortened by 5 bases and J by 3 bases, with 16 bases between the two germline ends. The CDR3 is CSADLKGRYYGYTF. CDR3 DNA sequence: TGCAGTGCTGACCTGAAGGGCCGGTACTATGGCTACACCTTC.

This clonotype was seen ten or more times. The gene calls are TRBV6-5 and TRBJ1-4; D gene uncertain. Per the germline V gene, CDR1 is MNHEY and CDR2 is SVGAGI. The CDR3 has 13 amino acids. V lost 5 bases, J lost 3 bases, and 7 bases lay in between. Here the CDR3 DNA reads TGTGCCAGCAGTGGTACAGCTAATGAAAAACTGTTTTTT. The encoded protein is CASSGTANEKLFF.

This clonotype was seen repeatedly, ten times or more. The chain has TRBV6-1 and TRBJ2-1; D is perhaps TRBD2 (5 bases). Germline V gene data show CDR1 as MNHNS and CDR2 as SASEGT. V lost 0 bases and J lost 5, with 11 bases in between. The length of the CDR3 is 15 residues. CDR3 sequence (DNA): TGTGCCAGCAGTGAAGCGGCTAGCCGGGACAATGAGCAGTTCTTC. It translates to CASSEAASRDNEQFF.

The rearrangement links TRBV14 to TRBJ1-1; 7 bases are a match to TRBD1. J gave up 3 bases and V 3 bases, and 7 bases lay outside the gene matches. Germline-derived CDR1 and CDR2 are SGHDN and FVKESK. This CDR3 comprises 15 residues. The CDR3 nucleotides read TGTGCCAGCAGCCAGCGAGGGGGCGCGGACACTGAAGCTTTCTTT. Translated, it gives CASSQRGGADTEAFF.

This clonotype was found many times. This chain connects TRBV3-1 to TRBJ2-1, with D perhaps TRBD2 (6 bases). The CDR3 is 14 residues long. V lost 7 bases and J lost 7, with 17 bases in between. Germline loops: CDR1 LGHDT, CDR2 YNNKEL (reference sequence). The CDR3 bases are TGTGCCAGCAACGGGGGACCCCAGGGTAATGAGCAGTTCTTC. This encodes CASNGGPQGNEQFF.

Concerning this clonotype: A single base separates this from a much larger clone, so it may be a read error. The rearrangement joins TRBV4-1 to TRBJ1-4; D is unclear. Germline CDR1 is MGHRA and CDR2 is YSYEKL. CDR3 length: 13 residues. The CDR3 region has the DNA TGCGCCAGCAGCCAAGCGATTAGTGAAAAACTGCTTTTT. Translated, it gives CASSQAISEKLLF.

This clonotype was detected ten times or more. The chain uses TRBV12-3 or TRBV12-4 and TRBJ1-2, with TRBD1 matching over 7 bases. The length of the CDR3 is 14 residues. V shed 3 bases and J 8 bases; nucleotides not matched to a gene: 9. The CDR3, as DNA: TGTGCCAGCAGTTTCAGTGGGACAGCAAGCGGCTACACCTTC. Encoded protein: CASSFSGTASGYTF.

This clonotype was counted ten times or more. CDR3: CASRYTDTQYF. Written as DNA, the CDR3 is TGTGCCAGCAGATACACAGATACGCAGTATTTT. The chain joins TRBV28 to TRBJ2-3; D gene unclear. Trimming stripped 6 bases from V and 2 bases from J, with 3 bases between. CDR1 and CDR2 (germline): MDHEN, SYDVKM. This CDR3 has 11 amino acids.

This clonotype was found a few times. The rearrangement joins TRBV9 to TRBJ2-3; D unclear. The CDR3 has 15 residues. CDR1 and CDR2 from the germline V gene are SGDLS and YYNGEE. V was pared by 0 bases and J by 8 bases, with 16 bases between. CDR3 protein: CASSVERGGIGTQYF. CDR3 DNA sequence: TGTGCCAGCAGCGTAGAGAGAGGCGGTATCGGTACGCAGTATTTT. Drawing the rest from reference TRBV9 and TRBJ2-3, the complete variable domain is DSGVTQTPKHLITATGQRVTLRCSPRSGDLSVYWYQQSLDQGLQFLIQYYNGEERAKGNILERFSAQQFPDLHSELNLSSLELGDSALYFCASSVERGGIGTQYFGPGTRLTVL.

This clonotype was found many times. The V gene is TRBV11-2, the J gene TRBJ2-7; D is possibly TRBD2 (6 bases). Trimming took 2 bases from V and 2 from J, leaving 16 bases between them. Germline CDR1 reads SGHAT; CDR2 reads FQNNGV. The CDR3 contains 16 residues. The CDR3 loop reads CASSLKGLALTYEQYF. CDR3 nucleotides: TGTGCCAGCAGCTTAAAGGGGCTAGCGCTGACCTACGAGCAGTACTTC.

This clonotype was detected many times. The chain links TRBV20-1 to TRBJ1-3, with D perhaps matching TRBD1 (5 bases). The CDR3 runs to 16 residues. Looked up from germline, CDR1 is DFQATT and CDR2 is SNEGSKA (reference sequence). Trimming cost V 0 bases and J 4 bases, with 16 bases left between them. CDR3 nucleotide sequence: TGCAGTGCTAGAGATTCTGGGGGTCGAGAGGGAAACACCATATATTTT. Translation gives CSARDSGGREGNTIYF.

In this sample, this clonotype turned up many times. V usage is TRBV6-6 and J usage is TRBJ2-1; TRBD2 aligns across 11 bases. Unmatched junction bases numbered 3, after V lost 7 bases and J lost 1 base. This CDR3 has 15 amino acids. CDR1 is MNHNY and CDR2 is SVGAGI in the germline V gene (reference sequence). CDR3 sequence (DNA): TGTGCCAGCACTCCTAGCGGGAGGTCCTACAATGAGCAGTTCTTC. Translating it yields CASTPSGRSYNEQFF.

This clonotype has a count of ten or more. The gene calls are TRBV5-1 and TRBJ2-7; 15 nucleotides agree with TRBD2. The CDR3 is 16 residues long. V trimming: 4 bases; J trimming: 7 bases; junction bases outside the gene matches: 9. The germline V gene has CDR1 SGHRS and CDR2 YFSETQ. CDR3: CASSSIPGLAGGEQYF. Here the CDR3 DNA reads TGCGCCAGCAGCAGTATACCGGGACTAGCGGGAGGAGAGCAGTACTTC.

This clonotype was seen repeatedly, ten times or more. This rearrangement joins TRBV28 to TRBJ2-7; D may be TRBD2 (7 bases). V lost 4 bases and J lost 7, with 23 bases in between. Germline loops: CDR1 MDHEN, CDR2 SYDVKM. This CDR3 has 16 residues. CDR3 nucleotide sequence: TGTGCCAGCAGTTCCTCGGGCGGGGGCGAATCTCAGGAGCAGTACTTC. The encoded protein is CASSSSGGGESQEQYF. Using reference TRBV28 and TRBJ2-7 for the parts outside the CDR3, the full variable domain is DVKVTQSSRYLVKRTGEKVFLECVQDMDHENMFWYRQDPGLGLRLIYFSYDVKMKEKGDIPEGYSVSREKKERFSLILESASTNQTSMYLCASSSSGGGESQEQYFGPGTRLTVT.

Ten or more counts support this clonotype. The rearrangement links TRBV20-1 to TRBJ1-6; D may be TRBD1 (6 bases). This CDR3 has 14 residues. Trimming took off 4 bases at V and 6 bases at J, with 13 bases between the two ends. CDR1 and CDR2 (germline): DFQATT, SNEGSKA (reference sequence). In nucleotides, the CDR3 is TGCAGTGCTAAACAGGGAGTTGGTAATTCACCCCTCCACTTT. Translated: CSAKQGVGNSPLHF.

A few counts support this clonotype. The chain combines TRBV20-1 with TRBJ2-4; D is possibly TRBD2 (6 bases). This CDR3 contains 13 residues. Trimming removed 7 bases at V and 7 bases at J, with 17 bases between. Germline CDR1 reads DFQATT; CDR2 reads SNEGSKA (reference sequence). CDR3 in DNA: TGCAGTGTGGGCATTGGGGACTCCAACATTCAGTACTTC. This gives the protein CSVGIGDSNIQYF.

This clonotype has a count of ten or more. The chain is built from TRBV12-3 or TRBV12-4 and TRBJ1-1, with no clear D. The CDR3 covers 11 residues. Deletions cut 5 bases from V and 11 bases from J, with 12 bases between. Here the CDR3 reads CASSPHGVAFF. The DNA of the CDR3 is TGTGCCAGCAGTCCGCACGGGGTGGCTTTCTTT.

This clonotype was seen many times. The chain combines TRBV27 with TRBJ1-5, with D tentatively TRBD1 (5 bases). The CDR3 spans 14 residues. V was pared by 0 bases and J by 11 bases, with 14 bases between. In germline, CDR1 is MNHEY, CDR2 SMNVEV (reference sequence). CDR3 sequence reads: CASSLSGGGTAQHF. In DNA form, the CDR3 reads TGTGCCAGCAGTTTATCGGGGGGGGGGACGGCCCAGCATTTT.

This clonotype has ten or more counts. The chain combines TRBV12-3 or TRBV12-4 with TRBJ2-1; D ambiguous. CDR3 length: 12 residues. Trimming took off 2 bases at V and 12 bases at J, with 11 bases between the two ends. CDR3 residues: CASSLLGFGQFF. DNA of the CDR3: TGTGCCAGCAGTTTATTGGGTTTCGGGCAGTTCTTC.

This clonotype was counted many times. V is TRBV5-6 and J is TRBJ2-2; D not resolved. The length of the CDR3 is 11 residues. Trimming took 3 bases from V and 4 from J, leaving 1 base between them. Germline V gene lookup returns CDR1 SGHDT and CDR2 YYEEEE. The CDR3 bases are TGTGCCAGCAGCTCCACCGGGGAGCTGTTTTTT. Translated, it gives CASSSTGELFF.

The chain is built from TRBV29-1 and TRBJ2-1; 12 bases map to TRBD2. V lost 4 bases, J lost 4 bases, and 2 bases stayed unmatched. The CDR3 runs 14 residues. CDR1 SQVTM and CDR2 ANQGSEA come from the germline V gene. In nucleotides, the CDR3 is TGCAGCGTTGGGGGGACTAGCGGGTACAATGAGCAGTTCTTC. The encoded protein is CSVGGTSGYNEQFF.

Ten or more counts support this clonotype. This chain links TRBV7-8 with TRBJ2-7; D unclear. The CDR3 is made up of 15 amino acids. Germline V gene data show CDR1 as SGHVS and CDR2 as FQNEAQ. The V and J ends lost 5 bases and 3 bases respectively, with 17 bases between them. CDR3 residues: CASSQSAGPNYEQYF. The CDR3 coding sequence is TGTGCCAGCAGCCAATCCGCCGGGCCTAACTACGAGCAGTACTTC.

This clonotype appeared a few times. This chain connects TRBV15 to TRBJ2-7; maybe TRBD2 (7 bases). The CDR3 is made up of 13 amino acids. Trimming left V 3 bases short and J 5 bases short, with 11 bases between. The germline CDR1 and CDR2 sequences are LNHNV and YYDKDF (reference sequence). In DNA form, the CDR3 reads TGTGCCACCAGCAGGCGGGGGCGTGACGAGCAGTACTTC. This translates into CATSRRGRDEQYF.

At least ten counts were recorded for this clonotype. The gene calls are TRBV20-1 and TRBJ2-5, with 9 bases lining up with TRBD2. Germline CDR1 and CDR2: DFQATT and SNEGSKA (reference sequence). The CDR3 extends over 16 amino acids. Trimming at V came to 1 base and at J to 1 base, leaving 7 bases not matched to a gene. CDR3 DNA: TGCAGTGCTAGAGGAGAGCTAGCGGGACTCCAAGAGACCCAGTACTTC. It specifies CSARGELAGLQETQYF.

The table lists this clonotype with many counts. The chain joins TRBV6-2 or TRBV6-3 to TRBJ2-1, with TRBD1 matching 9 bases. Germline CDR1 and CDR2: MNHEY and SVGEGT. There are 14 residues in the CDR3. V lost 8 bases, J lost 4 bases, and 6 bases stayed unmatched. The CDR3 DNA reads TGTGCCAGCTCGGGACAGGGAAGGTACAATGAGCAGTTCTTC. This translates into CASSGQGRYNEQFF.

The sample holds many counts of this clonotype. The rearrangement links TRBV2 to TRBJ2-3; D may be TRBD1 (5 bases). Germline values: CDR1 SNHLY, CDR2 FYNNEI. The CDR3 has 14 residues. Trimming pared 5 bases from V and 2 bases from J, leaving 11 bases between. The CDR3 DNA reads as TGTGCCAGCAGTCGGAGACAGTTCACAGATACGCAGTATTTT. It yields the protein CASSRRQFTDTQYF.

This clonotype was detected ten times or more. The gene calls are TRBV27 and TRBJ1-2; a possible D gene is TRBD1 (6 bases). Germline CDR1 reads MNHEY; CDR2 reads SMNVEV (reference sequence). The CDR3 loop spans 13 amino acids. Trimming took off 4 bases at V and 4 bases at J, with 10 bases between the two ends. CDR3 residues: CASSSGQLYGYTF. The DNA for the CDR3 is TGTGCCAGCAGTTCCGGACAGCTCTATGGCTACACCTTC.

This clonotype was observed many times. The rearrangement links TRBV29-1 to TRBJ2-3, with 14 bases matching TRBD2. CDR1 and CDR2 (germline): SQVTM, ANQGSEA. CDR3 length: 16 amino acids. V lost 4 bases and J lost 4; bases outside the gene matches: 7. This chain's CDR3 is CSVVGGLAGVSDTQYF. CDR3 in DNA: TGCAGCGTTGTTGGGGGACTAGCGGGAGTATCAGATACGCAGTATTTT.

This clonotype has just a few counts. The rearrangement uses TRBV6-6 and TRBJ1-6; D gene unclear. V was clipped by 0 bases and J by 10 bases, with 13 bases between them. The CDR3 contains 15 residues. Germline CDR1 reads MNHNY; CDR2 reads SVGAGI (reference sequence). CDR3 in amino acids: CASSYSGRAQSPLHF. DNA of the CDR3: TGTGCCAGCAGTTACTCTGGGAGGGCGCAATCACCCCTCCACTTT.

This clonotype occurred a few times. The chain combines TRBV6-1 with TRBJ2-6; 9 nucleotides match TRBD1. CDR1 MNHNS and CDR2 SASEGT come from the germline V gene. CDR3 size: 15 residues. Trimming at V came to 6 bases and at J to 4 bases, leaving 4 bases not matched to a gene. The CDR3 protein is CASRTQGAGANVLTF. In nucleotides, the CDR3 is TGTGCCAGCAGGACACAGGGGGCGGGGGCCAACGTCCTGACTTTC.